A single sample gave rise to the 27 T cell receptor beta chains below, sequenced in a study of cytomegalovirus exposure and HLA in healthy donors. The PCR made use of 60 Vbeta and 13 Jbeta primers. Sequenced by immunoSEQ multiplex PCR; TCRdb stores in-frame clones only, minus some. The profile shows about 110,000 clones, about 81% of them singletons. The sequencing input was PBMCs. All receptors come from a male donor in good health and CMV-seropositive.

The V call is TRBV7-3, the J call TRBJ2-1; 7 nucleotides agree with TRBD2. Trimming took 3 bases from V and 8 from J; bases not matched to a gene: 4. Germline V gene data show CDR1 as SGHTA and CDR2 as FQGTGA. The CDR3 totals 13 residues. CDR3: CASSLGGADEQFF. For the CDR3, the DNA is TGTGCCAGCAGCTTGGGAGGGGCAGATGAGCAGTTCTTC.

Comment on this clone: At one boundary the junction diverges from the germline segment, which might be a read error. The J gene is TRBJ1-2, the V gene TRBV29-1; 12 nucleotides align to TRBD1. Germline CDR1 SQVTM, CDR2 ANQGSEA. CDR3 length: 16 residues. The CDR3 DNA sequence: TGCAGCGTTGGGGGACGCGGGACAGGGGGCCGCTATGGCTACCCCTTC. This encodes CSVGGRGTGGRYGYPF.

This chain links TRBV4-3 with TRBJ1-1; possibly TRBD1 for D (6 bases). The ends were cut back, 4 bases at V and 2 bases at J, with 17 bases in the middle. The germline V gene has CDR1 LGHNA and CDR2 YSLEER. CDR3 size: 16 residues. Written as DNA, the CDR3 is TGCGCCAGCAGCCCACAAGCCGGGACATACAACACTGAAGCTTTCTTT. This encodes CASSPQAGTYNTEAFF.

The genes are TRBV28 and TRBJ1-4; weak D call: TRBD1 (6 bases). Trimming left V 4 bases short and J 4 bases short, with 13 bases between. Germline V gives CDR1 MDHEN, CDR2 SYDVKM. The CDR3 totals 15 residues. The CDR3 here is CASSSPQGRNEKLFF. CDR3 nucleotides: TGTGCCAGCAGTTCCCCCCAGGGGCGTAATGAAAAACTGTTTTTT.

The chain has TRBV4-3 and TRBJ1-2; possibly TRBD1 for D (6 bases). CDR3 length: 14 residues. Germline CDR1 LGHNA, CDR2 YSLEER. The V end lost 5 bases, the J end lost 4 bases, and 14 bases lay between the germline ends. The CDR3 DNA is TGCGCCAGCAGCGACCTTAGGACAGCCTATGGCTACACCTTC. It specifies CASSDLRTAYGYTF.

The chain links TRBV19 to TRBJ1-5; TRBD1 aligns across 7 bases. Germline-derived CDR1 and CDR2 are LNHDA and SQIVND (reference sequence). J lost 4 bases, V lost 1 base, and 1 base had no gene match. This CDR3 spans 14 amino acids. CDR3 sequence: CASSIGQGNQPQHF. In DNA, the CDR3 is TGTGCCAGTAGTATAGGACAGGGTAATCAGCCCCAGCATTTT.

The chain has TRBV19 and TRBJ1-1; 10 bases fit TRBD1. This CDR3 is 20 amino acids long. Germline V gene data show CDR1 as LNHDA and CDR2 as SQIVND (reference sequence). With V trimmed by 4 bases and J by 1 base, 18 bases remained unmatched. The DNA for the CDR3 is TGTGCCAGTAGTAAAAAGGGACAGGGGCGCCACAACGGCGAGAACACTGAAGCTTTCTTT. Protein product: CASSKKGQGRHNGENTEAFF.

The chain is built from TRBV30 and TRBJ2-4; D is perhaps TRBD2 (5 bases). The germline V and J ends were trimmed by 0 bases and 7 bases, with 22 bases remaining between them. Germline V gives CDR1 GTSNPN, CDR2 SVGIG (reference sequence). This CDR3 is 17 amino acids long. The CDR3 DNA is TGTGCCTGGAGTGTACAGCCGGCCCCGGGCGGGTTGAACATTCAGTACTTC. Residues: CAWSVQPAPGGLNIQYF.

This clone has only a few counts. The rearrangement links TRBV28 to TRBJ1-1; D is uncertain. V was trimmed by 7 bases and J by 5 bases, leaving 11 bases between them. This CDR3 is built from 12 residues. Germline V gene lookup returns CDR1 MDHEN and CDR2 SYDVKM. CDR3 loop: CASTSTGTEAFF. CDR3 nucleotides: TGTGCCAGCACCAGTACCGGGACTGAAGCTTTCTTT.

This chain links TRBV19 with TRBJ1-5; a possible D gene is TRBD1 (5 bases). The CDR3 extends over 16 amino acids. Per germline, CDR1 LNHDA and CDR2 SQIVND (reference sequence). V shed 3 bases and J shed 0 bases, with 12 bases lying between them. CDR3 DNA: TGTGCCAGTAGTATGACAGATTCCGATAGCAATCAGCCCCAGCATTTT. It specifies CASSMTDSDSNQPQHF. Variable domain in full (rest from reference TRBV19 and TRBJ1-5): DGGITQSPKYLFRKEGQNVTLSCEQNLNHDAMYWYRQDPGQGLRLIYYSQIVNDFQKGDIAEGYSVSREKKESFPLTVTSAQKNPTAFYLCASSMTDSDSNQPQHFGDGTRLSIL.

Comment on this clone: At one of its ends the junction is not consistent with the germline gene, which may arise from a read error. V is TRBV7-9 and J is TRBJ2-1; 7 nucleotides agree with TRBD1. Germline CDR1 reads SEHNR; CDR2 reads FQNEAQ (reference sequence). CDR3 length: 12 amino acids. This chain's CDR3 is CASSRGPGQEIF. CDR3 DNA sequence: TGTGCCAGCAGCCGAGGTCCCGGACAGGAAATCTTC.

V is TRBV10-3 and J is TRBJ2-7; perhaps TRBD1 as D (5 bases). V lost 5 bases, J lost 5 bases, and 10 bases lay in between. This CDR3 spans 12 amino acids. Germline assignment: CDR1 ENHRY and CDR2 SYGVKD. CDR3 loop: CAISSGSDEQYF. CDR3 DNA sequence: TGTGCCATCAGTTCAGGGTCCGACGAGCAGTACTTC.

This chain connects TRBV7-9 to TRBJ1-5; the match to TRBD1 covers 7 bases. Trimming cost V 5 bases and J 6 bases; bases outside gene matches: 16. The germline V gene encodes CDR1 SEHNR and CDR2 FQNEAQ (reference sequence). The CDR3 has 17 residues. CDR3 sequence reads: CASSISSWGDSGQPQHF. CDR3 nucleotides: TGTGCCAGCAGCATAAGCTCATGGGGGGACAGCGGTCAGCCCCAGCATTTT.

This rearrangement joins TRBV18 to TRBJ2-7, with TRBD2 identical over 9 bases. The ends lost 0 bases at V and 2 bases at J; junction bases unmatched: 11. The germline gives CDR1 KGHSH, CDR2 LQKENI. This CDR3 region has 18 residues. This CDR3 reads CASSPPKNSAGGTYEQYF. In nucleotides, the CDR3 is TGTGCCAGCTCACCACCGAAAAATTCAGCGGGAGGCACCTACGAGCAGTACTTC.

This rearrangement joins TRBV4-2 to TRBJ2-1; a possible D gene is TRBD2 (6 bases). Germline V gives CDR1 LGHNA, CDR2 YNFKEQ. Trimming shortened V by 0 bases and J by 12 bases, and 15 bases separated the two germline ends. The CDR3 has 14 residues. CDR3 DNA sequence: TGTGCCAGCAGCCAAGATCGGGAGCGTCCCGGGCAGTTCTTC. Encoded protein: CASSQDRERPGQFF.

This clone was picked up one time. The chain is built from TRBV18 and TRBJ2-5; 7 bases are a match to TRBD1. Germline V gene lookup returns CDR1 KGHSH and CDR2 LQKENI. V dropped 3 bases and J dropped 3; count of bases not matched to a gene: 10. CDR3 length: 16 amino acids. As DNA, the CDR3 is TGTGCCAGCTCACCGCGAGCCCGGGGACAGAAAGAGACCCAGTACTTC. Translated: CASSPRARGQKETQYF.

The chain recombines TRBV5-1 with TRBJ1-4; D is possibly TRBD1 (6 bases). The V and J ends lost 0 bases and 8 bases respectively, with 11 bases between them. The CDR3 contains 14 residues. CDR1 is SGHRS, CDR2 YFSETQ, per germline. The CDR3 DNA follows: TGCGCCAGCAGCTTGGGTACAGGGCGGGAAAAACTGTTTTTT. This gives the protein CASSLGTGREKLFF.

In nucleotides, the CDR3 is TGTGCCACCAGCAGAGATCGGGGGGGAGGCGAAAAACTGTTTTTT. This encodes CATSRDRGGGEKLFF. J is TRBJ1-4 and V is TRBV15, with D possibly being TRBD1 (5 bases). The CDR3 runs to 15 residues. Trimming pared 0 bases from V and 8 bases from J, leaving 13 bases between. The germline V gene has CDR1 LNHNV and CDR2 YYDKDF (reference sequence).

This clone occurred once. The V and J genes are TRBV30 and TRBJ2-1; 8 nucleotides match TRBD1. The CDR3 is made up of 15 amino acids. Per the germline V gene, CDR1 is GTSNPN and CDR2 is SVGIG (reference sequence). V shed 2 bases, J shed 0 bases, and the junction held 3 bases outside the gene matches. The CDR3 here is CAWSSGTGSYNEQFF. CDR3 sequence (DNA): TGTGCCTGGAGTTCCGGGACAGGCTCCTACAATGAGCAGTTCTTC.

This chain links TRBV4-3 with TRBJ1-1; TRBD1 might be the D (6 bases). V was pared by 3 bases and J by 8 bases, with 13 bases between. Germline CDR1 reads LGHNA; CDR2 reads YSLEER. The CDR3 spans 13 residues. The CDR3 spells CASSHWGRPEAFF. In DNA, the CDR3 is TGCGCCAGCAGCCATTGGGGGCGCCCCGAAGCTTTCTTT.

This clone was counted only a few times. The gene calls are TRBV9 and TRBJ2-7; no firm D call. Between the trimmed V and J ends, which lost 0 bases and 0 bases, there was a span of 7 bases. The CDR3 has 14 residues. Per the germline V gene, CDR1 is SGDLS and CDR2 is YYNGEE. The CDR3 region is CASSVEPSSYEQYF. In nucleotides, the CDR3 is TGTGCCAGCAGCGTAGAGCCTAGCTCCTACGAGCAGTACTTC.

V usage is TRBV10-3 and J usage is TRBJ1-2; TRBD1 agrees at 10 bases. The CDR3 spans 16 residues. Germline V lookup: CDR1 ENHRY, CDR2 SYGVKD. V lost 4 bases, J lost 4 bases, and 9 bases stayed unmatched. The CDR3 spells CAISASTGGSGYGYTF. The CDR3, as DNA: TGTGCCATCAGTGCCTCGACAGGGGGCTCTGGCTATGGCTACACCTTC.

The chain carries TRBV7-9 and TRBJ2-5, with 10 bases lining up with TRBD2. V dropped 6 bases and J dropped 6; count of bases not matched to a gene: 13. Germline CDR1 SEHNR, CDR2 FQNEAQ (reference sequence). CDR3 length equals 16 residues. This CDR3 reads CASRGQERGGRKTQYF. CDR3 DNA sequence: TGTGCCAGCAGGGGACAGGAGCGGGGGGGCCGGAAGACCCAGTACTTC.

The J gene is TRBJ1-1, the V gene TRBV28, with D tentatively TRBD1 (6 bases). This CDR3 is built from 14 residues. Looked up from germline, CDR1 is MDHEN and CDR2 is SYDVKM. The V end was cut by 3 bases, the J end by 3 bases, with 11 bases between. CDR3 amino acids: CASSFGGPDTEAFF. For the CDR3, the DNA is TGTGCCAGCAGTTTTGGGGGCCCGGACACTGAAGCTTTCTTT.

The count of this clone is one. This chain connects TRBV27 to TRBJ2-1, with D unresolved. Trimming removed 2 bases from V and 7 bases from J, with 9 bases in between. This CDR3 region has 13 residues. Germline assignment: CDR1 MNHEY and CDR2 SMNVEV (reference sequence). The CDR3, as DNA: TGTGCCAGCAGTTTAGCCGCGGTAAATGAGCAGTTCTTC. It yields the protein CASSLAAVNEQFF.

The chain is built from TRBV27 and TRBJ1-4, with TRBD1 matching over 7 bases. V gave up 10 bases and J gave up 5 bases; unmatched junction bases: 10. The CDR3 sequence is 14 residues long. Germline assignment: CDR1 MNHEY and CDR2 SMNVEV (reference sequence). This CDR3 is CATKPGQQNEKLFF. CDR3 in DNA: TGTGCCACCAAGCCGGGACAGCAAAATGAAAAACTGTTTTTT.

This clone was observed a few times. This chain connects TRBV2 to TRBJ1-2; D gene ambiguous. Germline V CDR1 and CDR2: SNHLY, FYNNEI. Trimming took 2 bases from V and 3 from J, leaving 13 bases between them. This CDR3 is built from 15 residues. This CDR3 reads CASSESRVHYYGYTF. DNA for the CDR3: TGTGCCAGCAGTGAATCGAGGGTTCACTACTATGGCTACACCTTC.